The 17 T cell receptor beta chains in this list originate from one sample, sequenced in a study of T cells in Graves' hyperthyroidism and ophthalmopathy. Amplification of TCR beta CDR3 regions was performed using RNA transcripts as template. An initial round of RT-PCR targeting the TCR CDR3 relied on the HTBI primer set. TCRdb passed the multiplex PCR reads through MiXCR, listing each CDR3 protein once. The top ten hold over 30% of the sample, which has about 640,000 distinct CDR3 sequences, 20% seen once. Sequencing was done on a sample of blood. Receptor source: a man aged 30-40 years with Graves' ophthalmopathy.

This rearrangement joins TRBV5-1 to TRBJ2-5, with unresolved D. This CDR3 has 14 residues. Germline assignment: CDR1 SGHRS and CDR2 YFSETQ. Trimming pared 1 base from V and 5 bases from J, leaving 12 bases between. The CDR3 loop reads CASSLTGGHETQYF. The CDR3 nucleotides read TGCGCCAGCAGCTTGACGGGTGGGCATGAGACCCAGTACTTC.

This clonotype has only a few counts. This sequence joins TRBV5-4 and TRBJ1-2; the D gene is possibly TRBD1 (5 bases). CDR1 is SGHNT, CDR2 YYREEE, per germline (reference sequence). This CDR3 has 15 amino acids. Trimming cost V 0 bases and J 8 bases, with 17 bases left between them. CDR3 nucleotides: TGTGCCAGCAGCTTGGAATCCAGGGATCTAGGCGGCTACACCTTC. Translated: CASSLESRDLGGYTF. Full variable domain (rest looked up from reference TRBV5-4 and TRBJ1-2): ETGVTQSPTHLIKTRGQQVTLRCSSQSGHNTVSWYQQALGQGPQFIFQYYREEENGRGNFPPRFSGLQFPNYSSELNVNALELDDSALYLCASSLESRDLGGYTFGSGTRLTVV.

Notes on this clonotype: One end of the junction is discordant with germline, which a read error may explain. The chain combines TRBV3-1 with TRBJ2-1, with 8 positions matching TRBD2. CDR1 LGHDT and CDR2 YNNKEL come from the germline V gene (reference sequence). There are 15 residues in the CDR3. The CDR3 spells CASSQRVAGYNEQIF. The CDR3 DNA reads TGTGCCAGCAGCCAGCGTGTAGCGGGGTACAATGAGCAGATCTTC.

V is TRBV11-3 and J is TRBJ1-1; D not certain. The CDR3 sequence is 11 residues long. V was shortened by 3 bases and J by 4 bases, with 3 bases between the two germline ends. Germline assignment: CDR1 SGHNT and CDR2 YENEEA. CDR3 region: CASSFVTEAFF. The CDR3 DNA is TGTGCCAGCAGCTTCGTCACTGAAGCTTTCTTT.

V and J are TRBV7-9 and TRBJ2-7, with D unresolved. The CDR3 covers 17 residues. V dropped 2 bases and J dropped 0 bases, with 17 bases sitting between them. Germline V lookup: CDR1 SEHNR, CDR2 FQNEAQ (reference sequence). CDR3 sequence reads: CASSLISRRLSSYEQYF. In DNA, the CDR3 is TGTGCCAGCAGCTTAATCTCTCGCAGGTTATCCTCCTACGAGCAGTACTTC. The variable domain in full, completed from reference TRBV7-9 and TRBJ2-7, reads DTGVSQNPRHKITKRGQNVTFRCDPISEHNRLYWYRQTLGQGPEFLTYFQNEAQLEKSRLLSDRFSAERPKGSFSTLEIQRTEQGDSAMYLCASSLISRRLSSYEQYFGPGTRLTVT.

This clonotype has only a few counts. The rearrangement uses TRBV29-1 and TRBJ1-1; D is ambiguous. The length of the CDR3 is 15 residues. V lost 2 bases to trimming and J lost 0 bases, with 13 bases between them. Germline V gene sequence: CDR1 SQVTM, CDR2 ANQGSEA. The CDR3 sequence: CSVERRSTMNTEAFF. CDR3 in DNA: TGCAGCGTTGAACGGCGCTCTACCATGAACACTGAAGCTTTCTTT. The full variable domain, its missing parts supplied by reference TRBV29-1 and TRBJ1-1, is SAVISQKPSRDICQRGTSLTIQCQVDSQVTMMFWYRQQPGQSLTLIATANQGSEATYESGFVIDKFPISRPNLTFSTLTVSNMSPEDSSIYLCSVERRSTMNTEAFFGQGTRLTVV.

This clonotype appeared a few times. The V call is TRBV28, the J call TRBJ1-3; no reliable D call. The CDR3 sequence is 15 residues long. Germline V gene lookup returns CDR1 MDHEN and CDR2 SYDVKM. V dropped 2 bases and J dropped 0 bases, with 8 bases sitting between them. The CDR3 loop is CASSLDGSSGNTIYF. CDR3 DNA: TGTGCCAGCAGTTTAGACGGTAGCTCTGGAAACACCATATATTTT. Complete variable domain (other parts from reference TRBV28 and TRBJ1-3): DVKVTQSSRYLVKRTGEKVFLECVQDMDHENMFWYRQDPGLGLRLIYFSYDVKMKEKGDIPEGYSVSREKKERFSLILESASTNQTSMYLCASSLDGSSGNTIYFGEGSWLTVV.

This clonotype was recorded only once. The junction and the germline gene differ at one end; a read error may be behind it. This chain uses TRBV5-5 with TRBJ2-1; 9 nucleotides agree with TRBD2. The germline gives CDR1 SGHKS, CDR2 YYEKEE (reference sequence). The CDR3 has 18 amino acids. CDR3 bases: TGCGCCAGCAGCCGAGCGGGAGGTAGGGTGGCTGGGAACAATGAGCAGTTCTTC. Translated: CASSRAGGRVAGNNEQFF.

V and J are TRBV30 and TRBJ1-6; D gene unclear. Germline CDR1 and CDR2: GTSNPN and SVGIG (reference sequence). The CDR3 has 14 amino acids. The V end was cut by 3 bases, the J end by 9 bases, with 15 bases between. The CDR3 here is CAWSRGLTGSPLHF. CDR3 DNA: TGTGCCTGGAGCCGAGGATTAACGGGTTCACCCCTCCACTTT.

This clonotype was found many times. J is TRBJ1-2 and V is TRBV2, with 7 bases matching TRBD1. Per germline, CDR1 SNHLY and CDR2 FYNNEI. Germline trimming cut 4 bases from V and 3 bases from J; bases unmatched to any gene: 8. CDR3 length: 15 amino acids. The DNA for the CDR3 is TGTGCCAGCAGTGGAAACAGGGGCCGCCACTATGGCTACACCTTC. This sequence encodes CASSGNRGRHYGYTF.

The sample holds a few counts of this clonotype. The genes are TRBV28 and TRBJ1-2, with D possibly matching TRBD1 (6 bases). Trimming took off 6 bases at V and 2 bases at J, with 34 bases between the two ends. CDR1 is MDHEN, CDR2 SYDVKM, per germline. CDR3 size: 21 residues. The CDR3 DNA follows: TGTGCCAGCAGCGGAAGCCTAGACCCCCTTGAGCCTCCAGGGGAAAACTATGGCTACACCTTC. Amino acids: CASSGSLDPLEPPGENYGYTF.

The CDR3: CASSEGRGQRFTGEKLFF. CDR3 bases: TGTGCCAGCAGTGAGGGTCGTGGACAGCGTTTTACGGGTGAAAAACTGTTTTTT. The chain links TRBV6-1 to TRBJ1-4; TRBD1 might be the D (6 bases). V dropped 3 bases and J dropped 7 bases, with 24 bases sitting between them. The CDR3 totals 18 residues. Germline V gene lookup returns CDR1 MNHNS and CDR2 SASEGT.

This chain joins TRBV20-1 and TRBJ2-2; 8 bases match TRBD2. V lost 5 bases to trimming and J lost 6 bases; unmatched junction nucleotides: 11. This CDR3 region has 15 residues. CDR1 and CDR2 (germline): DFQATT, SNEGSKA (reference sequence). CDR3: CSAQKGGRLSGELFF. CDR3 DNA: TGCAGTGCTCAGAAGGGCGGGAGGTTGTCCGGGGAGCTGTTTTTT.

The rearrangement uses TRBV7-2 and TRBJ2-7, with 8 bases aligning to TRBD2. The CDR3 is 13 residues long. The germline V gene encodes CDR1 SGHTA and CDR2 FQGNSA. The V segment lost 4 bases and the J segment 6 bases; nucleotides outside the gene matches: 5. CDR3 bases: TGTGCCAGCAGCTCCCCGGGACTAGGCGAGCAGTACTTC. Translation: CASSSPGLGEQYF. The variable domain in full, completed from reference TRBV7-2 and TRBJ2-7, reads GAGVSQSPSNKVTEKGKDVELRCDPISGHTALYWYRQSLGQGLEFLIYFQGNSAPDKSGLPSDRFSAERTGGSVSTLTIQRTQQEDSAVYLCASSSPGLGEQYFGPGTRLTVT.

The chain is built from TRBV11-3 and TRBJ2-2, with 9 nucleotides matching TRBD1. This CDR3 comprises 15 residues. CDR1 SGHNT and CDR2 YENEEA come from the germline V gene. J was trimmed by 5 bases and V by 2 bases; bases with no gene match: 3. This CDR3 reads CASSLNGQGTGELFF. CDR3 bases: TGTGCCAGCAGCTTAAATGGACAGGGGACCGGGGAGCTGTTTTTT. Filled out from reference TRBV11-3 and TRBJ2-2, the complete variable domain reads EAGVVQSPRYKIIEKKQPVAFWCNPISGHNTLYWYLQNLGQGPELLIRYENEEAVDDSQLPKDRFSAERLKGVDSTLKIQPAELGDSAVYLCASSLNGQGTGELFFGEGSRLTVL.

This clonotype has a count of ten or more. The chain recombines TRBV28 with TRBJ2-7, with D tentatively TRBD1 (5 bases). Germline assignment: CDR1 MDHEN and CDR2 SYDVKM. The CDR3 length is 14 residues. Trimming took off 6 bases at V and 0 bases at J, with 12 bases between the two ends. The DNA of the CDR3 is TGTGCCAGCAGAGGGATGGGGCCCTCCTACGAGCAGTACTTC. It translates to CASRGMGPSYEQYF.

This clonotype was seen a few times. This sequence joins TRBV7-9 and TRBJ2-7; 11 bases agree with TRBD1. Per the germline V gene, CDR1 is SEHNR and CDR2 is FQNEAQ (reference sequence). After removal of 5 bases from V and 3 bases from J, the junction contained 9 bases not matched to a gene. The CDR3 totals 16 residues. The CDR3 nucleotides are TGTGCCAGCAGCCGAAGTACCGGGACAGGGGGCTACGAGCAGTACTTC. Translated, it gives CASSRSTGTGGYEQYF.